This T cell receptor beta chain was identified during a study of shared T cell receptors in the human thymus. This CDR3 is built from 11 residues. V lost 4 bases and J lost 13, with 14 bases in between. The germline CDR1 and CDR2 sequences are MGHDK and SYGVNS. Measured with immunoSEQ multiplex PCR; TCRdb has only the in-frame clones, and not every one. The sample includes hundreds of thousands of clones, 87% of them seen just once. These data also formed part of another study, on human thymus T cells. That work contributes: Healthy Finnish infants undergoing corrective surgery for congenital heart defects were used as donors.

The sequenced sample consisted of thymocytes. This clonotype originated in a boy under two years old with a congenital heart defect. This sequence joins TRBV25-1 and TRBJ2-7; D is perhaps TRBD2 (6 bases). For the CDR3, the DNA is TGTGCCAGCAGTGGCCGCGGGGAAGTTTACTTC. Translated: CASSGRGEVYF.